These 20 T cell receptor beta chains originate from one sample sequenced in a study of blood T cell repertoires in COVID-19. TCRdb's copy holds only in-frame clones and misses some; the assay was immunoSEQ multiplex PCR. This table holds about 190,000 clones, 85% to 90% found once. The source material was peripheral blood. These TCRs come from a man aged 45-60 years with acute or convalescent COVID-19.

This clone came up once. The chain is built from TRBV6-5 and TRBJ1-2, with 9 bases aligning to TRBD1. The CDR3 spans 16 residues. Germline V gives CDR1 MNHEY, CDR2 SVGAGI. V was pared by 0 bases and J by 2 bases, with 4 bases of the junction left unmatched. The CDR3 loop reads CASSYSRDRVNYGYTF. The CDR3 coding sequence is TGTGCCAGCAGTTACTCTCGGGACAGGGTAAACTATGGCTACACCTTC.

A note on this clone: Additional DNA sequences in this sample encode the identical CDR3. V and J are TRBV30 and TRBJ1-2; 7 bases map to TRBD1. V lost 4 bases, J lost 6 bases, and 5 bases stayed unmatched. This CDR3 is 12 amino acids long. CDR1 and CDR2 from the germline V gene are GTSNPN and SVGIG (reference sequence). CDR3 in amino acids: CAWNRQGDGYTF. The CDR3 region has the DNA TGTGCCTGGAATCGACAGGGCGATGGCTACACCTTC.

This CDR3 is CASSSGKSYNEQFF. CDR3 DNA: TGTGCCAGTAGTAGCGGGAAGTCCTACAATGAGCAGTTCTTC. V gene TRBV19 combines with J gene TRBJ2-1, with D possibly matching TRBD2 (6 bases). Per germline, CDR1 LNHDA and CDR2 SQIVND (reference sequence). There are 14 residues in the CDR3. The germline V and J ends were trimmed by 4 bases and 1 base, with 8 bases remaining between them.

The rearrangement uses TRBV20-1 and TRBJ1-2; 8 positions match TRBD1. Looked up from germline, CDR1 is DFQATT and CDR2 is SNEGSKA (reference sequence). This CDR3 contains 13 residues. Germline trimming cut 3 bases from V and 8 bases from J; bases unmatched to any gene: 8. The CDR3 nucleotides are TGCAGTGCTAGTAAGGCGACAGGGGTGGGCTACACCTTC. This encodes CSASKATGVGYTF.

The chain joins TRBV19 to TRBJ1-3; possibly TRBD1 for D (5 bases). In germline, CDR1 is LNHDA, CDR2 SQIVND (reference sequence). V was shortened by 7 bases and J by 0 bases, with 10 bases between the two germline ends. CDR3 length: 14 amino acids. CDR3 DNA sequence: TGTGCCAGTAATCAGGGTTTCTCTGGAAACACCATATATTTT. Translated: CASNQGFSGNTIYF.

J is TRBJ1-1 and V is TRBV5-5; D gene unclear. This CDR3 has 20 residues. Germline V gives CDR1 SGHKS, CDR2 YYEKEE (reference sequence). Trimming pared 4 bases from V and 1 base from J, leaving 29 bases between. This CDR3 is CASSRGIGSGSIVRNTEAFF. The CDR3 nucleotides are TGTGCCAGCAGCCGTGGGATCGGGTCGGGGAGTATTGTGAGGAACACTGAAGCTTTCTTT.

The chain recombines TRBV7-2 with TRBJ2-2; 7 bases line up with TRBD2. The CDR3 spans 15 residues. Per the germline V gene, CDR1 is SGHTA and CDR2 is FQGNSA. J gave up 4 bases and V 5 bases, and 7 bases lay outside the gene matches. The chain's CDR3 is CASSTQRGGTGELFF. CDR3 bases: TGTGCCAGCAGCACCCAGCGGGGCGGCACCGGGGAGCTGTTTTTT.

The chain has TRBV5-4 and TRBJ2-1; 12 positions match TRBD2. With V trimmed by 4 bases and J by 9 bases, 11 bases remained unmatched. This CDR3 is built from 16 residues. Per the germline V gene, CDR1 is SGHNT and CDR2 is YYREEE (reference sequence). The CDR3 DNA reads as TGTGCCAGCAGCCACCCTTCTAGCGGGAGGGCCGGTGAGCAGTTCTTC. Encoded protein: CASSHPSSGRAGEQFF. Using reference TRBV5-4 and TRBJ2-1 for the parts outside the CDR3, the full variable domain is ETGVTQSPTHLIKTRGQQVTLRCSSQSGHNTVSWYQQALGQGPQFIFQYYREEENGRGNFPPRFSGLQFPNYSSELNVNALELDDSALYLCASSHPSSGRAGEQFFGPGTRLTVL.

The gene calls are TRBV4-3 and TRBJ2-2; D might be TRBD2 (5 bases). In germline, CDR1 is LGHNA, CDR2 YSLEER. The germline V and J ends were trimmed by 3 bases and 6 bases, with 14 bases remaining between them. The CDR3 has 15 amino acids. CDR3 coding DNA: TGCGCCAGCAGCCACGGGGAGTACCCGGCCGGGGAGCTGTTTTTT. Residues: CASSHGEYPAGELFF.

The chain couples TRBV2 to TRBJ2-1; 9 nucleotides agree with TRBD2. V lost 11 bases, J lost 7 bases, and 9 bases stayed unmatched. In germline, CDR1 is SNHLY, CDR2 FYNNEI. The CDR3 is 13 residues long. This CDR3 is CAGRAGGLNEQFF. The CDR3 nucleotides are TGTGCCGGCCGGGCGGGGGGGTTGAATGAGCAGTTCTTC.

CDR3 DNA: TGTGCCAGCAGCGCAGGGGGCGGAAGGAGCTCCTACAATGAGCAGTTCTTC. Translation gives CASSAGGGRSSYNEQFF. V is TRBV11-3 and J is TRBJ2-1; 8 bases fit TRBD1. The V gene end was trimmed by 5 bases and the J gene end by 0 bases; junction bases not matched to a gene: 9. Germline V gene data show CDR1 as SGHNT and CDR2 as YENEEA. This CDR3 comprises 17 residues. The full variable domain, completed using reference TRBV11-3 and TRBJ2-1, is EAGVVQSPRYKIIEKKQPVAFWCNPISGHNTLYWYLQNLGQGPELLIRYENEEAVDDSQLPKDRFSAERLKGVDSTLKIQPAELGDSAVYLCASSAGGGRSSYNEQFFGPGTRLTVL.

V and J are TRBV9 and TRBJ2-3; TRBD1 agrees at 11 bases. The CDR3 sequence is 16 residues long. Germline assignment: CDR1 SGDLS and CDR2 YYNGEE. V gave up 0 bases and J gave up 3 bases; unmatched junction bases: 3. This CDR3 is CASSVEGTGGTDTQYF. The CDR3 nucleotides read TGTGCCAGCAGCGTAGAGGGGACAGGGGGTACAGATACGCAGTATTTT.

The chain joins TRBV21-1 to TRBJ2-3; the D call in the table, TRBD2, was not verified against the DNA. TRBV21-1 is shown as a pseudogene. The CDR3 length is 16 residues. CDR3 DNA sequence: TGTGCCAGCAGCAAAGGGCGCCTAGCGAACACAGATACGCAGTATTTT. Translation: CASSKGRLANTDTQYF.

The V and J genes are TRBV28 and TRBJ2-6, with D possibly matching TRBD1 (5 bases). Germline V gives CDR1 MDHEN, CDR2 SYDVKM. The CDR3 is 21 amino acids. V gave up 1 base and J gave up 0 bases, with 22 bases separating them. The CDR3 nucleotides are TGTGCCAGCAGTTTATCCTTAGGACAAGCCCGGATCAGCTCTGGGGCCAACGTCCTGACTTTC. It codes for CASSLSLGQARISSGANVLTF.

The chain joins TRBV9 to TRBJ2-5, with 9 bases aligning to TRBD2. Trimming at V came to 0 bases and at J to 4 bases, leaving 7 bases not matched to a gene. This CDR3 spans 16 amino acids. In germline, CDR1 is SGDLS, CDR2 YYNGEE. Written as DNA, the CDR3 is TGTGCCAGCAGCGTAGGCGGCGGGAGGGCCAGAGAGACCCAGTACTTC. Its protein is CASSVGGGRARETQYF.

This clone was seen only once. V gene TRBV4-2 combines with J gene TRBJ2-2; a weak D match, TRBD2 (5 bases). Germline CDR1 LGHNA, CDR2 YNFKEQ. This CDR3 contains 15 residues. V was pared by 0 bases and J by 2 bases, with 7 bases between. The CDR3 is CASSQDSVNTGELFF. CDR3 nucleotides: TGTGCCAGCAGCCAAGATAGCGTAAACACCGGGGAGCTGTTTTTT.

The chain combines TRBV5-1 with TRBJ2-7, with 11 nucleotides matching TRBD2. Germline CDR1 is SGHRS and CDR2 is YFSETQ. This CDR3 has 15 amino acids. Trimming cost V 3 bases and J 4 bases; bases outside gene matches: 6. For the CDR3, the DNA is TGCGCCAGCAGCTCCCGGACTAGCGGGTCGTACGAGCAGTACTTC. It specifies CASSSRTSGSYEQYF.

V gene TRBV3-1 (or the pseudogene TRBV3-2) combines with J gene TRBJ2-7; a weak D match, TRBD2 (6 bases). Germline lookup yields CDR1 LGHDT and CDR2 YNNKEL (reference sequence). This CDR3 has 13 residues. V lost 10 bases, J lost 3 bases, and 16 bases lay in between. CDR3 in DNA: TGTGCCAACGGGACTCTTTTGGGCTACGAGCAGTACGTC. It encodes CANGTLLGYEQYV.

The chain is built from TRBV5-1 and TRBJ2-2; TRBD1 is a possible D gene (6 bases). The V gene's germline CDR1 is SGHRS and CDR2 YFSETQ. The CDR3 is 15 amino acids. The V end was cut by 1 base, the J end by 2 bases, with 9 bases between. The CDR3 here is CASSLHRANTGELFF. CDR3 sequence (DNA): TGCGCCAGCAGCTTGCACAGGGCCAACACCGGGGAGCTGTTTTTT.

The chain joins TRBV12-3 or TRBV12-4 to TRBJ2-2; no firm D call. This CDR3 spans 13 amino acids. V shed 1 base and J shed 7 bases, with 7 bases lying between them. The CDR3 bases are TGTGCCAGCAGTTTAGTTGAGGACGGGGAGCTGTTTTTT. Its protein is CASSLVEDGELFF.